A selection of T cell receptor beta chains follows, all from one sample in a study of post-analysis software for immune sequencing data. One entry per CDR3 protein, called by TCRdb with MiXCR from the PCR reads. Among over 700,000 distinct CDR3 sequences listed, about 32% were seen once. Source material: blood. These TCRs come from a girl between 10 and 17 years old with multiple sclerosis. CDR3s leave out the opening cysteine and the closing phenylalanine or tryptophan. The order of the fields is V gene, D gene, J gene, CDR3 protein. A D gene is named only where the DNA matches it firmly.

>TRBV6-1|-|TRBJ1-5
ATLQGGQPQH
>TRBV10-3|TRBD1|TRBJ2-6
AISENGGQGASSGANVLT
>TRBV6-1|-|TRBJ2-5
AGSRMWGDNEQY
>TRBV6-5|-|TRBJ2-3
ASRISYLGVTDTQY
>TRBV7-2|-|TRBJ1-1
ASSPGPWGTEAF
>TRBV5-1|-|TRBJ1-5
ASSPRGGANQPQH
>TRBV3-1|TRBD2|TRBJ2-1
ASSQVGLAGVYNEQF
>TRBV27|TRBD1|TRBJ1-2
ASSSVGTGGNYGYT
>TRBV12-3/TRBV12-4|TRBD1|TRBJ2-5
ASSFGDRAQETQY
>TRBV20-1|-|TRBJ2-4
SAPRGLAKNIQY
>TRBV29-1|-|TRBJ1-2
SVGTSDSRYT
>TRBV20-1|TRBD2|TRBJ2-1
SARQNLPGGRRNEQF
>TRBV5-1|-|TRBJ2-2
ASSRTSVAGELF
>TRBV27|-|TRBJ2-5
ASSLSNFGPRGETQY
>TRBV20-1|TRBD2|TRBJ2-3
SAREDPGLAGLLY
>TRBV20-1|-|TRBJ1-4
SAQSGGEKLF
>TRBV10-3|-|-
AIRGTDSYEQY
>TRBV2|TRBD1|TRBJ1-1
ASSEVSGGVSGAF
>TRBV11-2|-|TRBJ2-4
ASSLVPAHDNIQY
>TRBV27|TRBD2|TRBJ2-7
ASSSPPGGEQY
>TRBV7-9|TRBD2|TRBJ2-1
ASSSGTSGDYNEQF
>TRBV20-1|-|TRBJ2-1
SARDQSAVYNEQF
>TRBV10-3|TRBD1|TRBJ2-3
AIDRDRTTDTQY
>TRBV4-3|-|TRBJ2-3
ASSQEFPDTQY
>TRBV7-2|-|TRBJ2-7
ASSVEGLVEQY
>TRBV12-3/TRBV12-4|TRBD1|TRBJ2-1
ASRMGQGSYNEQF
>TRBV5-1|-|TRBJ2-7
ASSFTGTSYEQY
>TRBV20-1|-|TRBJ2-1
SARERQGLYNEQF
>TRBV25-1|-|TRBJ2-2
TSSAGSGELF
>TRBV6-1|TRBD1|TRBJ2-1
ASRAGQGGVRPYNEQF
>TRBV5-1|-|TRBJ2-5
ASSAGGYQEETQY
>TRBV28|TRBD2|TRBJ2-7
ASSPRGLGSSYEQY
>TRBV5-1|-|TRBJ1-2
ASSSIGGYT
>TRBV7-7|TRBD2|TRBJ2-1
ASSLVSGRGPGGEQF
>TRBV4-2|TRBD1|TRBJ1-3
ASSLTGDPIGSGNTIY
>TRBV6-5|TRBD1|TRBJ1-2
ASSSGQGGYGYT